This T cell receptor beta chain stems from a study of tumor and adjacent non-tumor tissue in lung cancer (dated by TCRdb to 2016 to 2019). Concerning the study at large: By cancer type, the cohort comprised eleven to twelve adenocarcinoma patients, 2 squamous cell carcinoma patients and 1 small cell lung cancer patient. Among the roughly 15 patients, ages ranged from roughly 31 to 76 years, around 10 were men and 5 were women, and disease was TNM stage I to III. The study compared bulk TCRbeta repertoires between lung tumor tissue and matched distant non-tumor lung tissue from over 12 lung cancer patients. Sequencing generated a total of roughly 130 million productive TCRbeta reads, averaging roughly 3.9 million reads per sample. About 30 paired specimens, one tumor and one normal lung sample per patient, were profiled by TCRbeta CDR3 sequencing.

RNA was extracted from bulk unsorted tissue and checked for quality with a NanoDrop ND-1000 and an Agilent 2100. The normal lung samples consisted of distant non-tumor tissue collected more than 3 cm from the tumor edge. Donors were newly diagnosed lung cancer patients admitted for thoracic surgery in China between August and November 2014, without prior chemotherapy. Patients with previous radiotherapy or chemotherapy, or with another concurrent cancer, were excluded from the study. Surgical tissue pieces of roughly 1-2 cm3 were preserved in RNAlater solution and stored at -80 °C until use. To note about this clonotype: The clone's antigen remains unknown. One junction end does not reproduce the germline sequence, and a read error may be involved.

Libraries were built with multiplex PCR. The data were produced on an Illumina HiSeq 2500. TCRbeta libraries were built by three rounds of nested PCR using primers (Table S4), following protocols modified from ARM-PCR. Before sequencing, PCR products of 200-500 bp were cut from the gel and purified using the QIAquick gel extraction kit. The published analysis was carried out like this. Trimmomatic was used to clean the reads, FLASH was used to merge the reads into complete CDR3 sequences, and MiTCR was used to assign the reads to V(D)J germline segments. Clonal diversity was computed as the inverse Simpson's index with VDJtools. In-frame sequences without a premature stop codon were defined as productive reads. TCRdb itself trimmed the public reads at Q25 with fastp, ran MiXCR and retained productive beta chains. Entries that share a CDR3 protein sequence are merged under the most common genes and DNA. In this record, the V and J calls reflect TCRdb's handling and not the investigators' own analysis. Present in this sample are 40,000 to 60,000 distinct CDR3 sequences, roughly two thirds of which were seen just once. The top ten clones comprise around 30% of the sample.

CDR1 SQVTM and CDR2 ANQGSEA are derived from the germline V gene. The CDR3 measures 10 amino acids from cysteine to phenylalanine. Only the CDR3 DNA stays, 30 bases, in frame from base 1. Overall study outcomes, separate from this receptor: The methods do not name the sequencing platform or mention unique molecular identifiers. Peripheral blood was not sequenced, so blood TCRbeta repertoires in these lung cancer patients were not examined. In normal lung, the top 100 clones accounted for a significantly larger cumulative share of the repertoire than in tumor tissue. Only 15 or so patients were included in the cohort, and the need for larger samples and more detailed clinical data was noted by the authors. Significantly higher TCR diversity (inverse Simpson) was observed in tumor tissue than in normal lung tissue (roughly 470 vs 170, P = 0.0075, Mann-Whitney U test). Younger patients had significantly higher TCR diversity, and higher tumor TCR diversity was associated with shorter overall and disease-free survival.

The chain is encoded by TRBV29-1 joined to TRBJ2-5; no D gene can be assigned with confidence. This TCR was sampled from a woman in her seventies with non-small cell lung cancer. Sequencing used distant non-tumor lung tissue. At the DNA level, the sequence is TGCGGCGTGCAGCAAGAGACCCAGTACTTC. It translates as CGVQQETQYF.